The present TCR beta chain was sequenced within a study of metastatic and nonmetastatic thyroid tumors. Study context: Repertoire data that came from the blood and tumor or nodule tissue of malignant and benign thyroid patients were compared. General study findings and limits: Across blood and tumor, TCR beta diversity in malignant thyroid tumors was reportedly significantly higher than in benign nodules.

Ahead of thyroid surgery, no patient had received treatment of any kind. This clone was seen ten or more times. Its antigen is unknown. TCRdb re-called the PCR reads with MiXCR. This sample carries some 31,000 clones, under 4.5% of them seen once, and the ten largest clones take roughly 23%. Trimming removed 0 bases from V and 2 bases from J, with 14 bases in between. Germline CDR1 reads SGHRS; CDR2 reads YFSETQ. The CDR3 has 16 residues. The TCR was taken from a female donor with papillary thyroid cancer or a benign thyroid nodule (not recorded which). Some clones in this sample may be carry-over from other donors' samples. The material sequenced was blood. V usage is TRBV5-1 and J usage is TRBJ1-1, with a possible D match to TRBD1 (5 bases). CDR3 loop: CASSLGTGTYNTEAFF. As DNA, the CDR3 is TGCGCCAGCAGCTTGGGGACCGGGACTTATAACACTGAAGCTTTCTTT.